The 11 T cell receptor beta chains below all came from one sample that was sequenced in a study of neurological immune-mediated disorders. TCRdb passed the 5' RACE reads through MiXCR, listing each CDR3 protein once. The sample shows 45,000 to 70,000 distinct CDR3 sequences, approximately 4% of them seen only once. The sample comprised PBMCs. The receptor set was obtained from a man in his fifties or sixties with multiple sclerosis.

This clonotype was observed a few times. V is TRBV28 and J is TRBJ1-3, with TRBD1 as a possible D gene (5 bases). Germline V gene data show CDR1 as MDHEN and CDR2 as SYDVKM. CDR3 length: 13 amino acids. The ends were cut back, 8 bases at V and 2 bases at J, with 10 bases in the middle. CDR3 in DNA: TGTGCCAGCCAGGGAGGGGCTGGAAACACCATATATTTT. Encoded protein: CASQGGAGNTIYF.

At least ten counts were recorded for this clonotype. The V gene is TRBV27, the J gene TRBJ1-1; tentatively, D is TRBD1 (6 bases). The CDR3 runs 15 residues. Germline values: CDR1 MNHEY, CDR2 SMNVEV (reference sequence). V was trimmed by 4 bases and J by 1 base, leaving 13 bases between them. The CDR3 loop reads CASSSLYRANTEAFF. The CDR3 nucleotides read TGTGCCAGCAGTTCTCTGTACAGGGCGAACACTGAAGCTTTCTTT.

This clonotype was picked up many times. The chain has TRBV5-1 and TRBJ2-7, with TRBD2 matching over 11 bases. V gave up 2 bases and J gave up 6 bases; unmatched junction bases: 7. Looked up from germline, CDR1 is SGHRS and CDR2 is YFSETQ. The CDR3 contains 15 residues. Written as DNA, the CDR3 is TGCGCCAGCAGCTTACTAGCGGGAGAACGGAGCGAGCAGTACTTC. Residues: CASSLLAGERSEQYF.

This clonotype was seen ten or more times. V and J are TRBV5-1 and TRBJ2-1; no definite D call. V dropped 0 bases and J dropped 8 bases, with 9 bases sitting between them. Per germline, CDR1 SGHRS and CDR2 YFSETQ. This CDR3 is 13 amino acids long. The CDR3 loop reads CASSLAPRDEQFF. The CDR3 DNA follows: TGCGCCAGCAGCTTGGCCCCCAGAGATGAGCAGTTCTTC.

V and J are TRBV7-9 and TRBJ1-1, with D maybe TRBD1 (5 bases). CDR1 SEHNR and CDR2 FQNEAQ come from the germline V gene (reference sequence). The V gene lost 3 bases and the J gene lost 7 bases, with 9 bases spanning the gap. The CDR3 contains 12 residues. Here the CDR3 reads CASSLGGNEAFF. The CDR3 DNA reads TGTGCCAGCAGCTTGGGGGGAAATGAAGCTTTCTTT.

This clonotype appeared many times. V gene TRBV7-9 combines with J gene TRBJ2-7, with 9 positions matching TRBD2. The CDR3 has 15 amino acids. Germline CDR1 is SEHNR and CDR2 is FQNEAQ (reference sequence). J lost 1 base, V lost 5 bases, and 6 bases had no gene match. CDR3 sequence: CASSPRTSVSYEQYF. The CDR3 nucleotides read TGTGCCAGCAGCCCTCGGACTAGCGTTTCCTACGAGCAGTACTTC.

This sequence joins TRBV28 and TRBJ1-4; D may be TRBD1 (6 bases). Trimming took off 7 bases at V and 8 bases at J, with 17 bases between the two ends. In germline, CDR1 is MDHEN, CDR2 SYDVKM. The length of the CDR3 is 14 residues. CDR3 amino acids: CASIPGFGGEKLFF. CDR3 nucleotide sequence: TGTGCCAGCATACCGGGCTTTGGGGGCGAAAAACTGTTTTTT.

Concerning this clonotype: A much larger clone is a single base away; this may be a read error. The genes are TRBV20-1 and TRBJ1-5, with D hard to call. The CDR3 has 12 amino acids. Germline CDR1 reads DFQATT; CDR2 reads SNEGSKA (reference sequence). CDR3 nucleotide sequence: TGCAGCGTCGCTCGTCCTCCTCAGCCCCAGAATTTT. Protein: CSVARPPQPQNF.

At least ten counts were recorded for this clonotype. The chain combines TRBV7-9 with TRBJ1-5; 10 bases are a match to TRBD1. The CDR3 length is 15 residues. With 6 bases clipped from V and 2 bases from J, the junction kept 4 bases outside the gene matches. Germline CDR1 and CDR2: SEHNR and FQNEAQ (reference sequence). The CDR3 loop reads CASSLGTGGNQPQHF. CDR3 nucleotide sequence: TGTGCCAGCAGTCTCGGGACAGGGGGCAATCAGCCCCAGCATTTT. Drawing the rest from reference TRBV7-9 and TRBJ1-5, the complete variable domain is DTGVSQNPRHKITKRGQNVTFRCDPISEHNRLYWYRQTLGQGPEFLTYFQNEAQLEKSRLLSDRFSAERPKGSFSTLEIQRTEQGDSAMYLCASSLGTGGNQPQHFGDGTRLSIL.

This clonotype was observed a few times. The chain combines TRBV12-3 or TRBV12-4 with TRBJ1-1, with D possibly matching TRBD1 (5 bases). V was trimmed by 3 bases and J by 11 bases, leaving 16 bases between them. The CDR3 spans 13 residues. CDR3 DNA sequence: TGTGCCAGCAGTTTTTTGGTGGGGCGCTCGGCTTTCTTT. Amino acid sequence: CASSFLVGRSAFF.

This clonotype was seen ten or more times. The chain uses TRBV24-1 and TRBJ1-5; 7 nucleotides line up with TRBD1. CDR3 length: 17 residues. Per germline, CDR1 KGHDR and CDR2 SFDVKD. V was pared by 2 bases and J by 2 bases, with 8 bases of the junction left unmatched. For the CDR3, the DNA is TGTGCCACCAGTGATTCGACAGGGCGGTATGGCAATCAGCCCCAGCATTTT. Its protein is CATSDSTGRYGNQPQHF.